Sequencing of this T cell receptor (beta chain) was carried out in a study of CD8 T cells in ankylosing spondylitis. Study-wide results and limits: Disease-linked clones reportedly showed significant enrichment in matched ankylosing spondylitis synovial fluid. Characteristic, it appeared, of ankylosing spondylitis blood was a TCR beta motif of several highly homologous variants.

This clonotype was picked up many times. Its matching antigen is unknown. The length of the CDR3 is 13 residues. Germline trimming cut 2 bases from V and 5 bases from J; bases unmatched to any gene: 4. Per the germline V gene, CDR1 is DFQATT and CDR2 is SNEGSKA (reference sequence). Quantitative 5'-RACE was performed with molecular barcodes, and it yielded the TCR beta libraries. TCRdb ran MiXCR on the 5' RACE reads and lists one entry per CDR3 protein. Altogether approximately 200,000 distinct CDR3 sequences are present, roughly 13% being singletons, with the ten largest covering 8% to 13%. Specimen: blood, either unsorted or a sorted T cell fraction (not recorded which). This clonotype was obtained from a female donor with ankylosing spondylitis or in good health (not recorded which). The rearrangement uses TRBV20-1 and TRBJ1-1; the match to TRBD1 covers 8 bases. The CDR3 loop is CSARSDRETEAFF. The CDR3 bases are TGCAGTGCTAGATCGGACAGGGAAACTGAAGCTTTCTTT.